The 27 T cell receptor beta chains in this list originate from one sample, sequenced in a study of blood T cell repertoires in COVID-19. TCRdb's table, derived via immunoSEQ multiplex PCR, lists solely in-frame clones and lacks some. The sample consists of more than 80,000 clones, over 60% of them appearing once. The sample was peripheral blood. These receptor sequences come from a man at least 80 years old with COVID-19, enrolled during active disease.

V gene TRBV18 combines with J gene TRBJ1-4; D is undetermined. V was shortened by 4 bases and J by 0 bases, with 6 bases between the two germline ends. The V gene's germline CDR1 is KGHSH and CDR2 LQKENI. The CDR3 is 14 amino acids. The CDR3 region has the DNA TGTGCCAGCTCACTTTCAGCAACTAATGAAAAACTGTTTTTT. Translating gives CASSLSATNEKLFF.

The V gene is TRBV15, the J gene TRBJ2-1; D perhaps matches TRBD2 (6 bases). The CDR3 is 15 residues long. Trimming stripped 2 bases from V and 6 bases from J, with 14 bases between. The V gene's germline CDR1 is LNHNV and CDR2 YYDKDF (reference sequence). CDR3 residues: CATSRSLTRGNEQFF. The CDR3 coding sequence is TGTGCCACCAGCAGATCCCTGACTAGAGGCAATGAGCAGTTCTTC.

The rearrangement links TRBV9 to TRBJ1-2; D perhaps matches TRBD1 (5 bases). Germline loops: CDR1 SGDLS, CDR2 YYNGEE. With 3 bases removed from V and 4 bases from J, the gap between germline ends came to 7 bases. CDR3 length equals 12 residues. This CDR3 reads CASSADSYGYTF. For the CDR3, the DNA is TGTGCCAGCAGCGCAGACAGCTATGGCTACACCTTC.

This chain connects TRBV12-3 or TRBV12-4 to TRBJ1-1, with 10 bases identical to TRBD1. Trimming took 4 bases from V and 6 from J; bases not matched to a gene: 2. The CDR3 runs to 13 residues. The CDR3 here is CASSSGQGSEAFF. The CDR3 region has the DNA TGTGCCAGCAGTTCGGGACAGGGGTCTGAAGCTTTCTTT.

The chain combines TRBV11-2 with TRBJ2-3; 10 bases are a match to TRBD1. CDR1 and CDR2 (germline): SGHAT, FQNNGV. After removal of 6 bases from V and 6 bases from J, the junction contained 9 bases not matched to a gene. The CDR3 is 15 amino acids. The DNA for the CDR3 is TGTGCCAGCAGAGATGGGACAGGGGTTGGGGATACGCAGTATTTT. Amino acid sequence: CASRDGTGVGDTQYF.

Concerning this clone: The same CDR3 also results from other DNA sequences found in this sample. The rearrangement joins TRBV3-1 (or the pseudogene TRBV3-2) to TRBJ2-1; D is possibly TRBD2 (5 bases). V was cut by 1 base and J by 7 bases, with 11 bases left in between. The length of the CDR3 is 14 residues. Germline CDR1 LGHDT, CDR2 YNNKEL (reference sequence). The CDR3 bases are TGTGCCAGCAGCCAAGTGGCTAGCTCAAATGAGCAGTTCTTC. This codes for CASSQVASSNEQFF.

This clone was counted only a few times. This chain links TRBV11-2 with TRBJ1-1, with D unresolved. Trimming pared 2 bases from V and 5 bases from J, leaving 6 bases between. CDR3 length: 12 amino acids. CDR1 and CDR2 from the germline V gene are SGHAT and FQNNGV. The CDR3 DNA sequence: TGTGCCAGCAGCTTATTGCGGACTGAAGCTTTCTTT. Translation: CASSLLRTEAFF.

V gene TRBV6-5 combines with J gene TRBJ2-7, with TRBD1 matching over 10 bases. V lost 2 bases to trimming and J lost 2 bases; unmatched junction nucleotides: 6. This CDR3 contains 16 residues. Germline CDR1 MNHEY, CDR2 SVGAGI. CDR3 residues: CASSYTAGTGAYEQYF. The CDR3 coding sequence is TGTGCCAGCAGTTACACCGCCGGGACAGGGGCCTACGAGCAGTACTTC.

V usage is TRBV11-1 and J usage is TRBJ2-2, with D possibly TRBD2 on 5 matching bases. The V end lost 7 bases, the J end lost 1 base, and 13 bases lay between the germline ends. The CDR3 contains 15 residues. Germline lookup yields CDR1 SGHAT and CDR2 FQDESV (reference sequence). This CDR3 is CASTFVSGNTGELFF. CDR3 bases: TGTGCCAGCACCTTTGTAAGCGGGAACACCGGGGAGCTGTTTTTT. The variable domain in full, with the rest retrieved from reference TRBV11-1 and TRBJ2-2, is EAEVAQSPRYKITEKSQAVAFWCDPISGHATLYWYRQILGQGPELLVQFQDESVVDDSQLPKDRFSAERLKGVDSTLKIQPAELGDSAMYLCASTFVSGNTGELFFGEGSRLTVL.

V and J are TRBV2 and TRBJ2-7; 7 bases are a match to TRBD1. CDR1 is SNHLY and CDR2 is FYNNEI in the germline V gene. The CDR3 contains 14 residues. With V trimmed by 8 bases and J by 4 bases, 11 bases remained unmatched. The CDR3 reads CASADRLTPYEQYF. CDR3 DNA sequence: TGTGCCAGCGCGGACAGGTTGACCCCTTACGAGCAGTACTTC.

The V gene is TRBV7-9, the J gene TRBJ2-5, with D possibly TRBD2 on 6 matching bases. The CDR3 runs 16 residues. From germline, CDR1 is SEHNR and CDR2 FQNEAQ (reference sequence). V was pared by 1 base and J by 5 bases, with 17 bases between. The CDR3, as DNA: TGTGCCAGCAGCTTAGATAGGGACTCCCGTTCGGAGACCCAGTACTTC. Protein sequence: CASSLDRDSRSETQYF.

The count of this clone is one. The genes are TRBV28 and TRBJ1-2; 7 bases are shared with TRBD1. There are 17 residues in the CDR3. CDR1 is MDHEN, CDR2 SYDVKM, per germline. V shed 6 bases, J shed 4 bases, and the junction held 17 bases outside the gene matches. The CDR3 coding sequence is TGTGCCAGCAGCCCCCCTACCCAAATTTCAGGGGGCTATGGCTACACCTTC. Amino acids: CASSPPTQISGGYGYTF.

The chain carries TRBV29-1 and TRBJ2-1; D perhaps matches TRBD2 (6 bases). The CDR3 runs 11 residues. Germline V gene data show CDR1 as SQVTM and CDR2 as ANQGSEA. V lost 4 bases and J 13 bases, leaving 14 bases between the germline ends. The chain's CDR3 is CSVGHRETQFF. As DNA, the CDR3 is TGCAGCGTTGGCCATCGGGAGACTCAGTTCTTC.

The chain links TRBV10-3 to TRBJ2-3; D perhaps matches TRBD2 (6 bases). Germline V gene sequence: CDR1 ENHRY, CDR2 SYGVKD. Trimming stripped 2 bases from V and 3 bases from J, with 9 bases between. The CDR3 length is 14 residues. CDR3 DNA: TGTGCCATCAGTGAGGGTGGAGGGACAGATACGCAGTATTTT. It encodes CAISEGGGTDTQYF.

This clone occurred once. The CDR3 sequence is CASGSAGDTQYF. The CDR3 region has the DNA TGTGCCAGCGGTTCGGCGGGGGATACGCAGTATTTT. The rearrangement uses TRBV9 and TRBJ2-3, with D maybe TRBD2 (6 bases). Looked up from germline, CDR1 is SGDLS and CDR2 is YYNGEE. The length of the CDR3 is 12 residues. V lost 7 bases, J lost 6 bases, and 12 bases lay in between.

V usage is TRBV2 and J usage is TRBJ1-1, with D perhaps matching TRBD1 (6 bases). The V end was cut by 5 bases, the J end by 1 base, with 14 bases between. Per germline, CDR1 SNHLY and CDR2 FYNNEI. CDR3 length: 15 amino acids. Here the CDR3 DNA reads TGTGCCAGCAGTCCGGGACACCTAGGGAACACTGAAGCTTTCTTT. It encodes CASSPGHLGNTEAFF. The full variable domain, completed using reference TRBV2 and TRBJ1-1, is EPEVTQTPSHQVTQMGQEVILRCVPISNHLYFYWYRQILGQKVEFLVSFYNNEISEKSEIFDDQFSVERPDGSNFTLKIRSTKLEDSAMYFCASSPGHLGNTEAFFGQGTRLTVV.

The CDR3 sequence is CASSLLRPLHYNEQFF. The CDR3 DNA follows: TGTGCCAGCAGCCTACTCCGCCCGCTCCATTACAATGAGCAGTTCTTC. This chain uses TRBV7-3 with TRBJ2-1; D gene ambiguous. The CDR3 is 16 residues long. Trimming stripped 5 bases from V and 4 bases from J, with 18 bases between. The V gene's germline CDR1 is SGHTA and CDR2 FQGTGA. Variable domain in full (rest from reference TRBV7-3 and TRBJ2-1): GAGVSQTPSNKVTEKGKYVELRCDPISGHTALYWYRQSLGQGPEFLIYFQGTGAADDSGLPNDRFFAVRPEGSVSTLKIQRTERGDSAVYLCASSLLRPLHYNEQFFGPGTRLTVL.

V and J are TRBV3-1 (or the pseudogene TRBV3-2) and TRBJ1-1, with D hard to call. The CDR3 is 12 residues long. V was cut by 2 bases and J by 9 bases, with 10 bases left in between. Germline V gene data show CDR1 as LGHDT and CDR2 as YNNKEL (reference sequence). The CDR3 DNA sequence: TGTGCCAGCAGCCAACTATCGCGTAAAGCTTTCTTT. Its protein product is CASSQLSRKAFF.

This chain links TRBV9 with TRBJ2-1, with 7 bases matching TRBD2. The V gene's germline CDR1 is SGDLS and CDR2 YYNGEE. CDR3 length: 14 amino acids. V shed 5 bases and J 1 base; nucleotides not matched to a gene: 3. CDR3 region: CASSPSGSYNEQFF. CDR3 DNA: TGTGCCAGCAGTCCTAGCGGTTCCTACAATGAGCAGTTCTTC.

The chain joins TRBV11-2 to TRBJ1-3; TRBD1 aligns across 9 bases. CDR1 SGHAT and CDR2 FQNNGV come from the germline V gene. This CDR3 has 14 residues. The trim removed 6 bases at V and 4 bases at J, leaving 4 bases unmatched. CDR3 in DNA: TGTGCCAGCAGATCCGGGACAGGGGGAAACACCATATATTTT. Translation: CASRSGTGGNTIYF.

The chain links TRBV7-2 to TRBJ2-1; D is uncertain. CDR1 is SGHTA and CDR2 is FQGNSA in the germline V gene. The CDR3 spans 15 residues. Deletions cut 7 bases from V and 0 bases from J, with 13 bases between. As DNA, the CDR3 is TGTGCCAGCAACCCCAGCGCTAGCTCCTACAATGAGCAGTTCTTC. Translation: CASNPSASSYNEQFF.

The chain combines TRBV9 with TRBJ2-1; D gene unclear. CDR1 and CDR2 from the germline V gene are SGDLS and YYNGEE. The germline V and J ends were trimmed by 2 bases and 2 bases, with 8 bases remaining between them. This CDR3 has 14 residues. For the CDR3, the DNA is TGTGCCAGCAGCGTTATGAGCGCCTACAATGAGCAGTTCTTC. It is translated as CASSVMSAYNEQFF.

The chain employs TRBV18 and TRBJ2-3, with 10 bases that match TRBD2. Germline V gene data show CDR1 as KGHSH and CDR2 as LQKENI. The CDR3 covers 18 residues. Trimming took 3 bases from V and 2 from J; bases not matched to a gene: 11. For the CDR3, the DNA is TGTGCCAGCTCACCTAACCGGTTCACTAGCGGGGACACAGATACGCAGTATTTT. Amino acids: CASSPNRFTSGDTDTQYF.

This rearrangement joins TRBV6-5 to TRBJ2-6; weak D call: TRBD2 (6 bases). The germline gives CDR1 MNHEY, CDR2 SVGAGI. Trimming stripped 4 bases from V and 4 bases from J, with 8 bases between. The CDR3 has 14 residues. The CDR3 DNA is TGTGCCAGCAGTTGGGGGGAAGGGGCCAACGTCCTGACTTTC. This encodes CASSWGEGANVLTF.

This clone was found once. The chain combines TRBV28 with TRBJ1-2; D ambiguous. V was shortened by 3 bases and J by 4 bases, with 6 bases between the two germline ends. The CDR3 is made up of 12 amino acids. Per the germline V gene, CDR1 is MDHEN and CDR2 is SYDVKM. CDR3 DNA: TGTGCCAGCAGTTTGGGCAGCTATGGCTACACCTTC. Protein sequence: CASSLGSYGYTF.

This clone was detected only once. CDR3 coding DNA: TGTGCCAGCAGTTTGCTTGCGGGTGAAGGGAGGGCCTTCTACGAGCAGTACTTC. It encodes CASSLLAGEGRAFYEQYF. The chain recombines TRBV27 with TRBJ2-7; 7 nucleotides agree with TRBD2. Germline V lookup: CDR1 MNHEY, CDR2 SMNVEV (reference sequence). The CDR3 loop spans 18 amino acids. After removal of 3 bases from V and 3 bases from J, the junction contained 17 bases not matched to a gene.

This chain uses TRBV28 with TRBJ1-4; D possibly corresponds to TRBD1 (6 bases). Germline V lookup: CDR1 MDHEN, CDR2 SYDVKM. Trimming stripped 4 bases from V and 4 bases from J, with 16 bases between. The CDR3 has 16 residues. CDR3: CASSSATGFHNEKLFF. CDR3 bases: TGTGCCAGCAGTTCAGCAACAGGGTTCCATAATGAAAAACTGTTTTTT.